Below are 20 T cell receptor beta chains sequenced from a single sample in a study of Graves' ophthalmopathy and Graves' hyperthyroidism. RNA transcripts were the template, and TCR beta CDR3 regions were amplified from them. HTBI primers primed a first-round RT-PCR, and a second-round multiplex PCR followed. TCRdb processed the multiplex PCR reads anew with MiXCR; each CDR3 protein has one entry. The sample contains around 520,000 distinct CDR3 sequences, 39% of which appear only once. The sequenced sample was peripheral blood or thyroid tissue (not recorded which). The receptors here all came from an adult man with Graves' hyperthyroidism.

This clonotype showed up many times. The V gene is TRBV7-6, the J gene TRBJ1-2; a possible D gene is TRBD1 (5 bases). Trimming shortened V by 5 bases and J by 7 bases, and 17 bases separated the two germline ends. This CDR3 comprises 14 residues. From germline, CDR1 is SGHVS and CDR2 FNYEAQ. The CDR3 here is CASSHSRVGGGYTF. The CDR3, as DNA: TGTGCCAGCAGCCACTCCAGGGTGGGCGGTGGCTACACCTTC.

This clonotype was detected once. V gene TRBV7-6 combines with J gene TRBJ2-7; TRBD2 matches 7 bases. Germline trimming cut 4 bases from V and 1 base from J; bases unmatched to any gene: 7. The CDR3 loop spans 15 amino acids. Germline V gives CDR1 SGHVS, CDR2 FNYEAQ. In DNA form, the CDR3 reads TGTGCCAGCAGCTCAGAGCGGGATGGGTCCTACGAGCAGTACTTC. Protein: CASSSERDGSYEQYF.

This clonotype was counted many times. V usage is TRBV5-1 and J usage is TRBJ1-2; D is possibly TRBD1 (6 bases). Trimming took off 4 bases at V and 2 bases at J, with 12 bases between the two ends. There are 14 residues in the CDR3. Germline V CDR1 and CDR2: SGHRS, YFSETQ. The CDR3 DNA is TGCGCCAGCAGCGCAACTACAGGGAACTATGGCTACACCTTC. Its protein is CASSATTGNYGYTF. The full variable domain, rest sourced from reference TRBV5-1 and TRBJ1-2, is KAGVTQTPRYLIKTRGQQVTLSCSPISGHRSVSWYQQTPGQGLQFLFEYFSETQRNKGNFPGRFSGRQFSNSRSEMNVSTLELGDSALYLCASSATTGNYGYTFGSGTRLTVV.

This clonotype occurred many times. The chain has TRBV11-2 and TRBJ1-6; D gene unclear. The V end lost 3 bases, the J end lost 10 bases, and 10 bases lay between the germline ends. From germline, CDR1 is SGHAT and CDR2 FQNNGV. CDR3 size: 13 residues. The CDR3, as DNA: TGTGCCAGCAGCTTTGGCACCAGATCACCCCTCCACTTT. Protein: CASSFGTRSPLHF.

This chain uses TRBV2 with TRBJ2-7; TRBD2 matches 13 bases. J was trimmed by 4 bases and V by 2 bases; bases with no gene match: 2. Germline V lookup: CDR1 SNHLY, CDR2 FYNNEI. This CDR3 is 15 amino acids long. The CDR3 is CASSEPTSGRYEQYF. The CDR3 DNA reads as TGTGCCAGCAGTGAACCGACTAGCGGGAGGTACGAGCAGTACTTC.

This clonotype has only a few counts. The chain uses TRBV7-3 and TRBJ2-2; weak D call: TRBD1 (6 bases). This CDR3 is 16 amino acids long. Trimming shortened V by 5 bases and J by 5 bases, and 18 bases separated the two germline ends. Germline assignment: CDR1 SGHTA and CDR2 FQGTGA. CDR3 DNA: TGTGCCAGCAGCCGAGCACAGGGACCCACTACCGGGGAGCTGTTTTTT. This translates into CASSRAQGPTTGELFF.

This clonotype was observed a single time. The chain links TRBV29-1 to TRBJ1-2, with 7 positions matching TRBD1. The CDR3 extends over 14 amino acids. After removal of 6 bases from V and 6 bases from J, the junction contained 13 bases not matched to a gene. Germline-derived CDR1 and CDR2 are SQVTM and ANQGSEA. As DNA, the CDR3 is TGCAGCGTCGGGCCCGGGACAGCGAACAATGGCTACACCTTC. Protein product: CSVGPGTANNGYTF.

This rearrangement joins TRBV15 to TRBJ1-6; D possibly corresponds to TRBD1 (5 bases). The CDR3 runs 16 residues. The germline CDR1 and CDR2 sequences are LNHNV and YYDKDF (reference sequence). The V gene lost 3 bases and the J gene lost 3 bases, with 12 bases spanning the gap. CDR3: CATSSRRDSYNSPLHF. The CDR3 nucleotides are TGTGCCACCAGCAGTAGACGCGACAGCTATAATTCACCCCTCCACTTT. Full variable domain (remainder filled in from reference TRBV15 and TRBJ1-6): DAMVIQNPRYQVTQFGKPVTLSCSQTLNHNVMYWYQQKSSQAPKLLFHYYDKDFNNEADTPDNFQSRRPNTSFCFLDIRSPGLGDTAMYLCATSSRRDSYNSPLHFGNGTRLTVT.

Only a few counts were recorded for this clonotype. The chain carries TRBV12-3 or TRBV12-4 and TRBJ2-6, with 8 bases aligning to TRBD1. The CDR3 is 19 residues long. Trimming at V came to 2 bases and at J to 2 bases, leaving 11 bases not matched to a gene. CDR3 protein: CASSLYPGTGRTGANVLTF. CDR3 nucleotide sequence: TGTGCCAGCAGTTTATACCCCGGGACAGGTAGAACTGGGGCCAACGTCCTGACTTTC.

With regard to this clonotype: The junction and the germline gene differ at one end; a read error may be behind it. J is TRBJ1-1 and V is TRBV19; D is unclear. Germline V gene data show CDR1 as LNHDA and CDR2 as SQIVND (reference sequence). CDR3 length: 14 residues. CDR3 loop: CSSSLTAENTEAFF. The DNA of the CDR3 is TGTTCCAGCAGCTTGACTGCAGAGAACACTGAAGCTTTCTTT.

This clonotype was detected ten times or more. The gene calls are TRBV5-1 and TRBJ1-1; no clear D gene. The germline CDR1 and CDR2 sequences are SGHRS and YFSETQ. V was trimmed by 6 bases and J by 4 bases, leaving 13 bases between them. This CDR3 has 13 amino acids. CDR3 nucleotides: TGCGCCAGCACGGGAGACCCGGGCACTGAAGCTTTCTTT. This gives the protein CASTGDPGTEAFF.

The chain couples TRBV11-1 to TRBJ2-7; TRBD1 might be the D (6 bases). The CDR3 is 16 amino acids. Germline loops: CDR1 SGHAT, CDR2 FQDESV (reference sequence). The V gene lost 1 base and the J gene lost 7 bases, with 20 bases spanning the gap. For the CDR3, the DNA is TGTGCCAGCAGCTTAGACAGGGTGGTGGGCCACAATGAGCAGTACTTC. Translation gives CASSLDRVVGHNEQYF.

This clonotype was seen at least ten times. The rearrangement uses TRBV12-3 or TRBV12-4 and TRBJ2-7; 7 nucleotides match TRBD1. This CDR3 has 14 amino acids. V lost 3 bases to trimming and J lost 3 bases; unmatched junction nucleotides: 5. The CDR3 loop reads CASSLGDSFYEQYF. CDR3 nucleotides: TGTGCCAGCAGTTTGGGGGACAGTTTCTACGAGCAGTACTTC.

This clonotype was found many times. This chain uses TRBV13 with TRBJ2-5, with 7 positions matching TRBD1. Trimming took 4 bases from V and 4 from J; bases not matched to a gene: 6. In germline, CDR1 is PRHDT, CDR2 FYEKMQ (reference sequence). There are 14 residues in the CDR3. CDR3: CASSSRRQGETQYF. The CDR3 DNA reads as TGTGCCAGCAGCTCACGTCGACAGGGAGAGACCCAGTACTTC.

The CDR3 nucleotides are TGTGCCAGCAGCGGTTGGGGGCTGGGTAATTCACCCCTCCACTTT. Translating it yields CASSGWGLGNSPLHF. The chain employs TRBV14 and TRBJ1-6, with a tentative D call TRBD1 (6 bases). Germline CDR1 SGHDN, CDR2 FVKESK. The ends were cut back, 5 bases at V and 6 bases at J, with 14 bases in the middle. The CDR3 is 15 residues long.

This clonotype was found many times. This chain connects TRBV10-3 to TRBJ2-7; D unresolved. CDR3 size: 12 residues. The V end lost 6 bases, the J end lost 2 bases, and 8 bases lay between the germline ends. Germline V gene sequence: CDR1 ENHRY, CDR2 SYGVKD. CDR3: CAIRDYAYEQYF. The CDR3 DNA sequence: TGTGCCATCAGGGATTATGCCTACGAGCAGTACTTC.

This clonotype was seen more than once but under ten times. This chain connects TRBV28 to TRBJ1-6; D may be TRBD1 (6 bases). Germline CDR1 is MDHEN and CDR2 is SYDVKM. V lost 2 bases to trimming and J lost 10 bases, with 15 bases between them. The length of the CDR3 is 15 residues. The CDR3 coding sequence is TGTGCCAGCAGTTTAGGACAGATTAATCGGTCACCCCTCCACTTT. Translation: CASSLGQINRSPLHF.

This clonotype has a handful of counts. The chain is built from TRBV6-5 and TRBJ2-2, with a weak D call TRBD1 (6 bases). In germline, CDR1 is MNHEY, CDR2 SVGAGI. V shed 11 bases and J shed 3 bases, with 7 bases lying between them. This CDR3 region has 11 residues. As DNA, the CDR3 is TGTGCCTACAGGGACACCGGGGAGCTGTTTTTT. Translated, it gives CAYRDTGELFF.

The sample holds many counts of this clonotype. In DNA, the CDR3 is TGTGCCAGCAGCCAAGATTTCACAGACTATGGCTACACCTTC. It specifies CASSQDFTDYGYTF. The rearrangement links TRBV14 to TRBJ1-2, with D unclear. The CDR3 extends over 14 amino acids. Germline CDR1 and CDR2: SGHDN and FVKESK. V dropped 0 bases and J dropped 3 bases, with 8 bases sitting between them.

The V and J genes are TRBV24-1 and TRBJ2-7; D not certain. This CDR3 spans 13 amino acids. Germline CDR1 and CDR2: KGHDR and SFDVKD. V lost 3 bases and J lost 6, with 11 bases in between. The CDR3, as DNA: TGTGCCACCAGTGATAGTGTACGCTCCGAGCAGTACTTC. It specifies CATSDSVRSEQYF.